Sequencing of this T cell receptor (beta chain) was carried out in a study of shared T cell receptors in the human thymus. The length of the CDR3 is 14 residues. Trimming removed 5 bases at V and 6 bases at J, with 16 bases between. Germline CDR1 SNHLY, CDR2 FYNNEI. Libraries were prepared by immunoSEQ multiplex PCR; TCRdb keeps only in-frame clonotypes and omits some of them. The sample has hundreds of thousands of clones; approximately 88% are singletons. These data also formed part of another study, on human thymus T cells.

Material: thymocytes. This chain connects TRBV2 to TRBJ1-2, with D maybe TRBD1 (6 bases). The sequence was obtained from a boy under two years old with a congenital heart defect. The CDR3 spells CASSPLQGRDGYTF. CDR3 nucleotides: TGTGCCAGCAGTCCCCTACAGGGTAGGGATGGCTACACCTTC.